These 20 T cell receptor beta chains originate from one sample sequenced in a study of T cells in localized non-small cell lung cancer. Profiling relied on immunoSEQ multiplex PCR, and the TCRdb table lists in-frame clones only, not all of them. This sample yields about 33,000 clones, of which approximately 72% are seen a single time; about two fifths belongs to the top ten. This specimen consisted of peripheral blood, obtained before any cancer treatment. The receptors originated from a male donor older than 55 with stage II squamous cell lung carcinoma.

Note on this clone: The junction departs from the called germline gene at one end, perhaps through a read error. The V gene is TRBV7-3, the J gene TRBJ2-7; TRBD2 agrees at 13 bases. The CDR3 has 16 residues. Germline V lookup: CDR1 SGHTA, CDR2 FQGTGA. CDR3 in amino acids: CASSQPGTSGKYEQYF. In DNA, the CDR3 is TGCGCCAGCAGCCAACCTGGGACTAGCGGGAAGTACGAGCAGTACTTC.

The gene calls are TRBV6-5 and TRBJ1-5; tentative D call: TRBD1 (6 bases). This CDR3 has 14 residues. V was cut by 0 bases and J by 7 bases, with 10 bases left in between. CDR1 and CDR2 (germline): MNHEY, SVGAGI. The CDR3 spells CASSYSVGGQPQHF. In nucleotides, the CDR3 is TGTGCCAGCAGTTACTCCGTGGGGGGCCAGCCCCAGCATTTT.

This clone showed up just once. V and J are TRBV27 and TRBJ2-7; the match to TRBD1 covers 8 bases. Germline trimming cut 6 bases from V and 9 bases from J; bases unmatched to any gene: 16. Germline-derived CDR1 and CDR2 are MNHEY and SMNVEV (reference sequence). The CDR3 is 15 residues long. The CDR3 reads CASSPSRTGPGRQYF. In DNA, the CDR3 is TGTGCCAGCAGCCCGTCCAGGACAGGGCCGGGGCGGCAGTACTTC.

The J gene is TRBJ2-3, the V gene TRBV5-1; D not resolved. Germline V gene lookup returns CDR1 SGHRS and CDR2 YFSETQ. The CDR3 extends over 13 amino acids. The V end was cut by 8 bases, the J end by 0 bases, with 10 bases between. The CDR3 coding sequence is TGCGCCAGTTCCCTGCAGAGCACAGATACGCAGTATTTT. Translated, it gives CASSLQSTDTQYF.

The CDR3 sequence is CASSPGVAGAGEETQYF. CDR3 nucleotide sequence: TGTGCCAGCAGCCCCGGGGTAGCGGGAGCGGGGGAAGAGACCCAGTACTTC. The chain employs TRBV5-5 and TRBJ2-5; 9 nucleotides line up with TRBD2. The CDR3 extends over 17 amino acids. Looked up from germline, CDR1 is SGHKS and CDR2 is YYEKEE (reference sequence). Unmatched junction bases numbered 13, after V lost 4 bases and J lost 3 bases.

There are a few counts of this clone. The chain is built from TRBV4-3 and TRBJ2-2; either TRBD1 or TRBD2 may fit D (5 bases each). The CDR3 is 15 residues long. The germline V and J ends were trimmed by 0 bases and 7 bases, with 12 bases remaining between them. From germline, CDR1 is LGHNA and CDR2 YSLEER. The CDR3 DNA reads TGCGCCAGCAGCCAAGAGTCTGGGGGTATCGGGGAGCTGTTTTTT. Protein sequence: CASSQESGGIGELFF.

CDR3 sequence: CASSAGTGEKLFF. In DNA, the CDR3 is TGTGCCAGCAGTGCCGGGACAGGGGAAAAACTGTTTTTT. This rearrangement joins TRBV25-1 to TRBJ1-4; 9 bases fit TRBD1. Germline V gene data show CDR1 as MGHDK and CDR2 as SYGVNS. Losses at the gene ends were 4 bases for V and 8 bases for J; bases not matched to a gene: 2. The CDR3 extends over 13 amino acids.

V is TRBV29-1 and J is TRBJ2-1; maybe TRBD2 (7 bases). The CDR3 runs to 13 residues. CDR1 and CDR2 (germline): SQVTM, ANQGSEA. V gave up 3 bases and J gave up 6 bases, with 12 bases separating them. The CDR3 DNA reads as TGCAGCGTTGACCGGGGGGCCCTCAATGAGCAGTTCTTC. Translating gives CSVDRGALNEQFF.

The rearrangement uses TRBV4-2 and TRBJ2-1; D is ambiguous. This CDR3 has 12 amino acids. Per the germline V gene, CDR1 is LGHNA and CDR2 is YNFKEQ. Trimming stripped 1 base from V and 9 bases from J, with 7 bases between. The CDR3 DNA reads TGTGCCAGCAGCCAAGTTTCAGGTGAGCAGTTCTTC. It yields the protein CASSQVSGEQFF.

This clone showed up just a few times. The genes are TRBV28 and TRBJ1-1; D ambiguous. CDR1 is MDHEN, CDR2 SYDVKM, per germline. The CDR3 contains 14 residues. V was clipped by 0 bases and J by 7 bases, with 12 bases between them. This CDR3 is CASSLWAGENEAFF. In DNA form, the CDR3 reads TGTGCCAGCAGTTTATGGGCCGGTGAGAATGAAGCTTTCTTT.

The CDR3 region has the DNA TGTGCCAGCATGGGGACAGTATACAATGAGCAGTTCTTC. This sequence encodes CASMGTVYNEQFF. This sequence joins TRBV6-1 and TRBJ2-1; 7 bases are shared with TRBD1. Trimming cost V 7 bases and J 4 bases; bases outside gene matches: 4. The germline V gene has CDR1 MNHNS and CDR2 SASEGT. The CDR3 has 13 amino acids.

The V call is TRBV19, the J call TRBJ2-1; tentatively, D is TRBD2 (5 bases). V lost 8 bases to trimming and J lost 8 bases, with 19 bases between them. The CDR3 is made up of 14 amino acids. The germline gives CDR1 LNHDA, CDR2 SQIVND (reference sequence). The DNA for the CDR3 is TGTGCCAGTCGTCGCGGAACCACCGGGGATGAGCAGTTCTTC. Residues: CASRRGTTGDEQFF.

The rearrangement joins TRBV19 to TRBJ2-3, with no clear D. The CDR3 length is 12 residues. Trimming shortened V by 5 bases and J by 0 bases, and 3 bases separated the two germline ends. From germline, CDR1 is LNHDA and CDR2 SQIVND (reference sequence). This CDR3 reads CASSPSTDTQYF. The DNA of the CDR3 is TGTGCCAGTAGTCCAAGCACAGATACGCAGTATTTT. Variable domain in full (rest from reference TRBV19 and TRBJ2-3): DGGITQSPKYLFRKEGQNVTLSCEQNLNHDAMYWYRQDPGQGLRLIYYSQIVNDFQKGDIAEGYSVSREKKESFPLTVTSAQKNPTAFYLCASSPSTDTQYFGPGTRLTVL.

The V gene is TRBV6-5, the J gene TRBJ1-2; unclear D gene. V lost 9 bases and J lost 5, with 10 bases in between. The CDR3 runs 11 residues. Germline V gives CDR1 MNHEY, CDR2 SVGAGI. CDR3 amino acids: CASLSSYGYTF. The CDR3 nucleotides read TGTGCCAGTCTTTCTTCGTATGGCTACACCTTC.

This rearrangement joins TRBV7-2 to TRBJ2-5, with D perhaps matching TRBD1 or TRBD2 (5 bases each). V was shortened by 10 bases and J by 2 bases, with 14 bases between the two germline ends. There are 13 residues in the CDR3. Germline V CDR1 and CDR2: SGHTA, FQGNSA. The CDR3 loop is CATASGQQETQYF. In DNA, the CDR3 is TGTGCCACCGCCTCGGGGCAGCAAGAGACCCAGTACTTC. Filled out from reference TRBV7-2 and TRBJ2-5, the complete variable domain reads GAGVSQSPSNKVTEKGKDVELRCDPISGHTALYWYRQSLGQGLEFLIYFQGNSAPDKSGLPSDRFSAERTGGSVSTLTIQRTQQEDSAVYLCATASGQQETQYFGPGTRLLVL.

V is TRBV7-2 and J is TRBJ2-3; D uncertain. Trimming removed 3 bases at V and 2 bases at J, with 12 bases between. This CDR3 spans 15 amino acids. The germline gives CDR1 SGHTA, CDR2 FQGNSA. The CDR3 protein is CASSFLSRITDTQYF. The CDR3 DNA is TGTGCCAGCAGCTTTCTGTCCAGGATCACAGATACGCAGTATTTT.

The chain uses TRBV19 and TRBJ2-7; TRBD1 agrees at 8 bases. The ends lost 1 base at V and 3 bases at J; junction bases unmatched: 5. In germline, CDR1 is LNHDA, CDR2 SQIVND (reference sequence). The CDR3 consists of 15 residues. This CDR3 is CASSIGQTGVYEQYF. DNA for the CDR3: TGTGCCAGTAGTATAGGACAGACAGGGGTCTACGAGCAGTACTTC.

The V gene is TRBV6-5, the J gene TRBJ1-1, with D hard to call. The CDR3 length is 11 residues. With 11 bases removed from V and 7 bases from J, the gap between germline ends came to 14 bases. CDR1 is MNHEY, CDR2 SVGAGI, per germline. The CDR3 reads CASTRAGEAFF. DNA of the CDR3: TGTGCCTCTACACGGGCAGGTGAAGCTTTCTTT.

The chain uses TRBV19 and TRBJ2-2; TRBD1 might be the D (5 bases). CDR1 LNHDA and CDR2 SQIVND come from the germline V gene (reference sequence). This CDR3 spans 14 amino acids. For the CDR3, the DNA is TGTGCAGTTCAATCGACAGCTTCTAAGGGAGAGCTGTTTTTT. Residues: CAVQSTASKGELFF.

This chain uses TRBV5-1 with TRBJ1-2; the D gene is possibly TRBD1 (5 bases). The length of the CDR3 is 14 residues. Germline V gives CDR1 SGHRS, CDR2 YFSETQ. The V end lost 4 bases, the J end lost 4 bases, and 14 bases lay between the germline ends. In nucleotides, the CDR3 is TGCGCCAGCAGCATAACAGGTGGTGGCTATGGCTACACCTTC. This sequence encodes CASSITGGGYGYTF.